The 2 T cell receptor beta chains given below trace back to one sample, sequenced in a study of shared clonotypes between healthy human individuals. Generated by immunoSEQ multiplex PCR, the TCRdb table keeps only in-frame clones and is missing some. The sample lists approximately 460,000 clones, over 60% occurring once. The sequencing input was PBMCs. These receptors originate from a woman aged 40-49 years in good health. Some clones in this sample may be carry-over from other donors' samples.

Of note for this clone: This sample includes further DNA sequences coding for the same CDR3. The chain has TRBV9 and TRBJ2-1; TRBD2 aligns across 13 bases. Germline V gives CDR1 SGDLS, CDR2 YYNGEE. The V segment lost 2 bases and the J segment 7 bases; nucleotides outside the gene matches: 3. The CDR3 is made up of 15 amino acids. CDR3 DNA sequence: TGTGCCAGCAGCGTCACTAGCGGGAGGGGGAATGAGCAGTTCTTC. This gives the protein CASSVTSGRGNEQFF.

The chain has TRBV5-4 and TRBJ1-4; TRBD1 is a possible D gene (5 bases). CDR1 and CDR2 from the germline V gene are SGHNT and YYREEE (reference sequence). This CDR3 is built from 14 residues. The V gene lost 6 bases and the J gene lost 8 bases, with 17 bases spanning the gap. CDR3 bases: TGTGCCAGCAATACTGATAGGGGCAGCGAAAAACTGTTTTTT. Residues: CASNTDRGSEKLFF.